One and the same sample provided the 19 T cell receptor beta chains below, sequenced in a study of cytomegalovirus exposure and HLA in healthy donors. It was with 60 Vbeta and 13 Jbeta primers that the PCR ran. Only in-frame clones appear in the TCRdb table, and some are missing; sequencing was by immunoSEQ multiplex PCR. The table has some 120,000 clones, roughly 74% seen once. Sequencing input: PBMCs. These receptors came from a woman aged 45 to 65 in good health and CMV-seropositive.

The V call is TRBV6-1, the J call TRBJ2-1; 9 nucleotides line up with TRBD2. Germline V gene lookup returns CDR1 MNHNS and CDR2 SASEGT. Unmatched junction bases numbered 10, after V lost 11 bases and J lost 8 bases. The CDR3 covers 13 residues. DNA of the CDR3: TGTGCCGGGCGGGCTAGCGGGGTCCATGAGCAGTTCTTC. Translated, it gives CAGRASGVHEQFF.

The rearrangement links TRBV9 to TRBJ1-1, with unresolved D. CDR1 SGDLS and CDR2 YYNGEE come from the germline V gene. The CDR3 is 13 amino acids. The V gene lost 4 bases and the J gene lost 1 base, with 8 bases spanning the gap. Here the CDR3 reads CASSLQENTEAFF. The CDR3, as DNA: TGTGCCAGCAGCCTCCAGGAGAACACTGAAGCTTTCTTT.

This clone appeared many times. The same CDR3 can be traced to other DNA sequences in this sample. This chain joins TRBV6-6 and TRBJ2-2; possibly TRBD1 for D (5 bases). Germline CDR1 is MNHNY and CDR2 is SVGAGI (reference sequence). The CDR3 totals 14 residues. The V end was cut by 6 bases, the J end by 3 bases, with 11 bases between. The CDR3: CASRDAGYTGELFF. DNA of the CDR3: TGTGCCAGCAGAGACGCAGGGTACACCGGGGAGCTGTTTTTT.

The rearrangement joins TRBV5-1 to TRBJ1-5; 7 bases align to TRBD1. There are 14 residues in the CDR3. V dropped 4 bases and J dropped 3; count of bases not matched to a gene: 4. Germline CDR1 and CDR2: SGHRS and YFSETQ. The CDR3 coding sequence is TGCGCCAGCAGCAGGACAGGCCTCAATCAGCCCCAGCATTTT. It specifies CASSRTGLNQPQHF.

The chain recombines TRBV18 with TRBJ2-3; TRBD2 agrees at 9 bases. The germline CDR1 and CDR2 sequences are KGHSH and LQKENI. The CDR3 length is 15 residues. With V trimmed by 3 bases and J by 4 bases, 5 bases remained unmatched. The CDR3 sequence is CASSPSGGPSDTQYF. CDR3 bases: TGTGCCAGCTCACCGAGCGGGGGGCCTTCAGATACGCAGTATTTT.

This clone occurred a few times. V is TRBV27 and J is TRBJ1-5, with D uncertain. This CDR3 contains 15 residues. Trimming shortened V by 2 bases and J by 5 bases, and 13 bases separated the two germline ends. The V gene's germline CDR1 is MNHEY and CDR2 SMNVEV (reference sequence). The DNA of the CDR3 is TGTGCCAGCAGTTTAGCGACGGGGAGGCATCAGCCCCAGCATTTT. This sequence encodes CASSLATGRHQPQHF.

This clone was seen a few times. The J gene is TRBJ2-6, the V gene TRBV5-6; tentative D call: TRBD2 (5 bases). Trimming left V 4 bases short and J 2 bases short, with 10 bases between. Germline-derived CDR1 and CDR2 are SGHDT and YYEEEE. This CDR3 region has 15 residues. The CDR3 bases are TGTGCCAGCAGCCACCCCGGGACTGGGGCCAACGTCCTGACTTTC. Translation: CASSHPGTGANVLTF. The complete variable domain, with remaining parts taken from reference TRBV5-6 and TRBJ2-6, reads DAGVTQSPTHLIKTRGQQVTLRCSPKSGHDTVSWYQQALGQGPQFIFQYYEEEERQRGNFPDRFSGHQFPNYSSELNVNALLLGDSALYLCASSHPGTGANVLTFGAGSRLTVL.

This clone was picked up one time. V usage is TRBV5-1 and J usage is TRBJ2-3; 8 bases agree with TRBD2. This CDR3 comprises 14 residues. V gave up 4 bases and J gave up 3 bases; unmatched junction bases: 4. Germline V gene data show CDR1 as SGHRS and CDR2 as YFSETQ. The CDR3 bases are TGCGCCAGCAGCCGGGGGGGGCGGACAGATACGCAGTATTTT. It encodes CASSRGGRTDTQYF.

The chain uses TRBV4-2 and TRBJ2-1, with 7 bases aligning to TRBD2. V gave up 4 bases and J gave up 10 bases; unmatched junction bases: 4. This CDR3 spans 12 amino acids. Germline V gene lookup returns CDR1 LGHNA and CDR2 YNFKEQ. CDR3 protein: CASSPGGGEQFF. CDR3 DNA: TGTGCCAGCAGCCCGGGAGGCGGCGAGCAGTTCTTC.

In nucleotides, the CDR3 is TGTGCCAGCAGTCCGACAGGGGGGGTAGGTGTTGCCAATGAGCAGTTCTTC. Amino acids: CASSPTGGVGVANEQFF. The chain carries TRBV27 and TRBJ2-1; 9 bases match TRBD1. Germline V CDR1 and CDR2: MNHEY, SMNVEV (reference sequence). With 5 bases clipped from V and 6 bases from J, the junction kept 14 bases outside the gene matches. This CDR3 has 17 amino acids.

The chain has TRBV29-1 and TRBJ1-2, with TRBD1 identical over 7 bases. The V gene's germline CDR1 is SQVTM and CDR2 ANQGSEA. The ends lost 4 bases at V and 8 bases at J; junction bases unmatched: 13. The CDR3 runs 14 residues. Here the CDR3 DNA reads TGCAGCGTTGCCCAACAGGGGAGCACGCGAGGCTACACCTTC. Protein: CSVAQQGSTRGYTF.

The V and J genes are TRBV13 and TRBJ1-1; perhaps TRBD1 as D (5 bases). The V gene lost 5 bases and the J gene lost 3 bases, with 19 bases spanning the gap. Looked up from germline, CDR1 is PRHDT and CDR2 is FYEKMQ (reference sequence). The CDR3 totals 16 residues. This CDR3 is CASSPSRTWGDTEAFF. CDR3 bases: TGTGCCAGCAGCCCAAGCAGGACCTGGGGGGACACTGAAGCTTTCTTT.

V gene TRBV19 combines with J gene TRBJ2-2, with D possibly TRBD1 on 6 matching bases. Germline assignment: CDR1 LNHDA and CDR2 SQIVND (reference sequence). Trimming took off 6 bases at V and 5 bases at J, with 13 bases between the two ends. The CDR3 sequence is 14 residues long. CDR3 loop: CASRLGQPTGELFF. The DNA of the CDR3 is TGTGCCAGTAGACTTGGACAGCCGACCGGGGAGCTGTTTTTT. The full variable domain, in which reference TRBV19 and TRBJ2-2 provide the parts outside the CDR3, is DGGITQSPKYLFRKEGQNVTLSCEQNLNHDAMYWYRQDPGQGLRLIYYSQIVNDFQKGDIAEGYSVSREKKESFPLTVTSAQKNPTAFYLCASRLGQPTGELFFGEGSRLTVL.

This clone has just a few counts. The CDR3 spells CASSHRWDWNEKLFF. CDR3 in DNA: TGCGCCAGCAGCCACCGTTGGGACTGGAATGAAAAACTGTTTTTT. This chain joins TRBV4-1 and TRBJ1-4; a weak D match, TRBD1 (5 bases). Germline CDR1 is MGHRA and CDR2 is YSYEKL. The CDR3 totals 15 residues. V lost 3 bases to trimming and J lost 5 bases, with 13 bases between them.

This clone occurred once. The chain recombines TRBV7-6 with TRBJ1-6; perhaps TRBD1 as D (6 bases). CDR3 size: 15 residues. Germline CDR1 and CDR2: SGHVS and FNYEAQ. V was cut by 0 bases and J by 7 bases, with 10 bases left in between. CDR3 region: CASSLAAGENSPLHF. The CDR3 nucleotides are TGTGCCAGCAGCTTAGCGGCAGGGGAGAATTCACCCCTCCACTTT.

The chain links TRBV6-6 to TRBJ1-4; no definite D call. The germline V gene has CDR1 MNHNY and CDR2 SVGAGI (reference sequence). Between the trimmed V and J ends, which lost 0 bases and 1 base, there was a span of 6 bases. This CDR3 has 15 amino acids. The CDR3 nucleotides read TGTGCCAGCAGTTACTCCGGGGTAACTAATGAAAAACTGTTTTTT. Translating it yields CASSYSGVTNEKLFF.

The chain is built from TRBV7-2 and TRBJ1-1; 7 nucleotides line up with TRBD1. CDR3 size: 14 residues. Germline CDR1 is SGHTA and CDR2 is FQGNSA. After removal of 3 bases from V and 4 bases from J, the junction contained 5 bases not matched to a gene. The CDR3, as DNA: TGTGCCAGCAGCTTGGGGACAGCGTTCACTGAAGCTTTCTTT. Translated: CASSLGTAFTEAFF.

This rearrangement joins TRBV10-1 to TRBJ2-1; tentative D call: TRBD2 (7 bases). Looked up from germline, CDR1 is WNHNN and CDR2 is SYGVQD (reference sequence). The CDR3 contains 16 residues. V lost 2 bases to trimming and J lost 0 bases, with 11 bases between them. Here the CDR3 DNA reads TGCGCCAGCAGTGAGACGGGGGGCAGCTCCTACAATGAGCAGTTCTTC. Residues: CASSETGGSSYNEQFF.

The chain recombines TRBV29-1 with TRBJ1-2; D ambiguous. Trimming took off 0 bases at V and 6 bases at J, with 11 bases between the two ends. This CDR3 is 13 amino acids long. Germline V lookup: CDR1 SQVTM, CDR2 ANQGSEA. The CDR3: CSVEEVYGDGYTF. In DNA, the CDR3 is TGCAGCGTTGAAGAGGTGTACGGGGATGGCTACACCTTC.